This passage covers 28 T cell receptor beta chains from one sample sequenced in a study of response to subunit inactivated influenza vaccine. TCRdb ran MiXCR on the RT-PCR reads and lists one entry per CDR3 protein. The table has around 480,000 distinct CDR3 sequences, 16% seen once. Sequences were derived from CD4+ T cells sorted from PBMCs, sampled roughly 24 months after vaccination. These TCRs come from a man in his fifties or sixties who received an inactivated influenza vaccine.

This clonotype was observed many times. The V gene is TRBV30, the J gene TRBJ1-1; no clear D. Between the trimmed V and J ends, which lost 2 bases and 5 bases, there was a span of 18 bases. The germline gives CDR1 GTSNPN, CDR2 SVGIG (reference sequence). The length of the CDR3 is 15 residues. The CDR3 is CAWSLAGVGWTEAFF. The CDR3 region has the DNA TGTGCCTGGAGTCTCGCCGGCGTCGGGTGGACTGAAGCTTTCTTT.

V is TRBV5-4 and J is TRBJ2-4; TRBD1 agrees at 7 bases. The CDR3 has 16 residues. The V gene end was trimmed by 4 bases and the J gene end by 0 bases; junction bases not matched to a gene: 7. Germline V CDR1 and CDR2: SGHNT, YYREEE (reference sequence). In nucleotides, the CDR3 is TGTGCCAGCAGCACTGGGACAGTTCTAGCCAAAAACATTCAGTACTTC. Residues: CASSTGTVLAKNIQYF.

The chain has TRBV28 and TRBJ2-2, with D unclear. The CDR3 is 13 residues long. V dropped 1 base and J dropped 6 bases, with 6 bases sitting between them. Looked up from germline, CDR1 is MDHEN and CDR2 is SYDVKM. The CDR3 sequence is CASSLLLPGELFF. The CDR3 DNA follows: TGTGCCAGCAGTTTATTGCTCCCCGGGGAGCTGTTTTTT. Using reference TRBV28 and TRBJ2-2 for the parts outside the CDR3, the full variable domain is DVKVTQSSRYLVKRTGEKVFLECVQDMDHENMFWYRQDPGLGLRLIYFSYDVKMKEKGDIPEGYSVSREKKERFSLILESASTNQTSMYLCASSLLLPGELFFGEGSRLTVL.

CDR3 coding DNA: TGTGCCAGCAGGACGAAATTAACTTTCTACGAGCAGTACTTC. Translating gives CASRTKLTFYEQYF. The V gene is TRBV6-2 or TRBV6-3, the J gene TRBJ2-7; no reliable D call. V dropped 6 bases and J dropped 3 bases, with 15 bases sitting between them. Germline V gives CDR1 MNHEY, CDR2 SVGEGT. CDR3 length: 14 amino acids.

This clonotype occurred a few times. The chain employs TRBV14 and TRBJ2-1; maybe TRBD2 (5 bases). CDR1 is SGHDN, CDR2 FVKESK, per germline. The V end lost 4 bases, the J end lost 13 bases, and 14 bases lay between the germline ends. The CDR3 sequence is 12 residues long. This CDR3 reads CASSRGDRGQFF. The CDR3 DNA follows: TGTGCCAGCAGCCGGGGAGATAGAGGACAGTTCTTC.

The chain couples TRBV7-2 to TRBJ2-5; 8 bases are a match to TRBD2. Germline-derived CDR1 and CDR2 are SGHTA and FQGNSA. Trimming removed 8 bases from V and 5 bases from J; junction bases left unmatched: 7. The CDR3 is made up of 13 amino acids. The CDR3 region is CASHGRARETQYF. The CDR3 nucleotides are TGTGCCAGCCACGGGAGGGCCCGTGAGACCCAGTACTTC.

V is TRBV7-2 and J is TRBJ1-1, with D unclear. The germline CDR1 and CDR2 sequences are SGHTA and FQGNSA. The V end was cut by 5 bases, the J end by 11 bases, with 12 bases between. The CDR3 sequence is 11 residues long. The CDR3 loop is CASSTGGRAFF. The CDR3 DNA reads TGTGCCAGCAGCACCGGCGGGAGGGCTTTCTTT.

In its sample, this clonotype was seen a few times. V gene TRBV11-2 combines with J gene TRBJ2-2; 7 bases align to TRBD1. Unmatched junction bases numbered 6, after V lost 10 bases and J lost 4 bases. The CDR3 is 13 residues long. Germline loops: CDR1 SGHAT, CDR2 FQNNGV. This CDR3 is CATPGTATGELFF. The CDR3, as DNA: TGTGCCACCCCGGGGACAGCCACCGGGGAGCTGTTTTTT.

The chain has TRBV14 and TRBJ2-2; no reliable D call. CDR1 is SGHDN, CDR2 FVKESK, per germline. V lost 4 bases and J 4 bases, leaving 13 bases between the germline ends. This CDR3 comprises 15 residues. The CDR3 sequence: CASSLGWAATGELFF. For the CDR3, the DNA is TGTGCCAGCAGCCTCGGTTGGGCGGCCACCGGGGAGCTGTTTTTT.

CDR3 DNA sequence: TGCGCCAGCAGCAGAGGGGGACTTACAGGGCGGAATCAGCCCCAGCATTTT. Translating it yields CASSRGGLTGRNQPQHF. The chain combines TRBV5-1 with TRBJ1-5; D is perhaps TRBD1 (6 bases). CDR3 length: 17 amino acids. Trimming removed 4 bases at V and 4 bases at J, with 21 bases between. In germline, CDR1 is SGHRS, CDR2 YFSETQ.

The chain is built from TRBV4-3 and TRBJ2-2, with a possible D match to TRBD1 (6 bases). The CDR3 sequence is 17 residues long. In germline, CDR1 is LGHNA, CDR2 YSLEER. V was clipped by 5 bases and J by 4 bases, with 20 bases between them. This CDR3 reads CASSARLRTAGTGELFF. DNA for the CDR3: TGCGCCAGCAGCGCCCGCCTCAGGACAGCTGGCACCGGGGAGCTGTTTTTT.

The V and J genes are TRBV29-1 and TRBJ1-4; no reliable D call. The CDR3 is 13 amino acids. Per germline, CDR1 SQVTM and CDR2 ANQGSEA. V was cut by 1 base and J by 10 bases, with 13 bases left in between. CDR3 DNA: TGCAGCGTTGAAGTCCAGACTCCGGGAAAACTGTTTTTT. Translation: CSVEVQTPGKLFF.

As for this clonotype: The germline gene is not matched at one end of the junction; a read error may be the cause. This sequence joins TRBV6-2 or TRBV6-3 and TRBJ2-1; 10 bases fit TRBD2. CDR3 length: 14 amino acids. Per the germline V gene, CDR1 is MNHEY and CDR2 is SVGEGT. The CDR3 nucleotides are TGTACCAGCAGCTTTAGCGGGGGGCCATCCGAGCAGTTCTTC. Amino acids: CTSSFSGGPSEQFF.

This clonotype was observed a few times. The V call is TRBV18, the J call TRBJ2-4, with 7 positions matching TRBD2. This CDR3 has 17 amino acids. The V gene's germline CDR1 is KGHSH and CDR2 LQKENI. V lost 5 bases to trimming and J lost 5 bases; unmatched junction nucleotides: 15. The CDR3 region is CASSSDRPGRGENIQYF. The CDR3 DNA reads TGTGCCAGCTCATCCGACCGACCGGGACGGGGGGAAAACATTCAGTACTTC.

This chain links TRBV11-3 with TRBJ2-1; D might be TRBD1 or TRBD2, each matching 5 bases. CDR3 size: 15 residues. Trimming pared 5 bases from V and 4 bases from J, leaving 15 bases between. The germline gives CDR1 SGHNT, CDR2 YENEEA. DNA of the CDR3: TGTGCCAGCAGCCCGGGACCGTTACGGTACAATGAGCAGTTCTTC. Its protein product is CASSPGPLRYNEQFF.

This clonotype was observed many times. The chain couples TRBV3-1 to TRBJ2-7; D ambiguous. The germline V gene has CDR1 LGHDT and CDR2 YNNKEL (reference sequence). This CDR3 is 12 amino acids long. V was trimmed by 1 base and J by 3 bases, leaving 4 bases between them. The CDR3 sequence is CASSQGGYEQYF. The CDR3, as DNA: TGTGCCAGCAGCCAAGGCGGCTACGAGCAGTACTTC.

V and J are TRBV10-3 and TRBJ1-1; D remains ambiguous. There are 13 residues in the CDR3. Germline loops: CDR1 ENHRY, CDR2 SYGVKD. Trimming cost V 6 bases and J 1 base, with 9 bases left between them. The CDR3 region is CAIREQRNTEAFF. The CDR3 bases are TGTGCCATCAGAGAACAACGGAACACTGAAGCTTTCTTT.

J is TRBJ2-4 and V is TRBV28; 11 bases are shared with TRBD2. The CDR3 spans 16 residues. Per germline, CDR1 MDHEN and CDR2 SYDVKM. With 5 bases clipped from V and 0 bases from J, the junction kept 3 bases outside the gene matches. As DNA, the CDR3 is TGTGCCAGCAGTATTAGCGGGGGGGTAGCCAAAAACATTCAGTACTTC. Translating gives CASSISGGVAKNIQYF.

Only a few counts were recorded for this clonotype. The chain combines TRBV7-8 with TRBJ2-7; 12 nucleotides align to TRBD2. With 1 base clipped from V and 2 bases from J, the junction kept 9 bases outside the gene matches. Germline CDR1 reads SGHVS; CDR2 reads FQNEAQ. The CDR3 runs 18 residues. CDR3 in amino acids: CASSLGLAGAVSPYEQYF. The CDR3 DNA is TGTGCCAGCAGCTTAGGACTAGCGGGAGCCGTCTCGCCCTACGAGCAGTACTTC.

Of note for this clonotype: A much larger clone differs from this one at a single base, so this may be a read error. This chain links TRBV12-3 or TRBV12-4 with TRBJ2-2, with 8 bases identical to TRBD2. CDR3 size: 13 residues. V trimming: 2 bases; J trimming: 7 bases; junction bases outside the gene matches: 0. Written as DNA, the CDR3 is TGTGCCAGCAGTTTACGGGGGGGCGGGGAGCTGTTTTTT. Translation: CASSLRGGGELFF.

CDR3 DNA sequence: TGCGCCAGCAGCTTGGCCCGGGGCAGTCCAATGAACACTGAAGCTTTCTTT. It yields the protein CASSLARGSPMNTEAFF. The chain is built from TRBV5-1 and TRBJ1-1, with a tentative D call TRBD1 (5 bases). The CDR3 covers 17 residues. Trimming stripped 0 bases from V and 0 bases from J, with 15 bases between. Germline values: CDR1 SGHRS, CDR2 YFSETQ. The full variable domain, completed using reference TRBV5-1 and TRBJ1-1, is KAGVTQTPRYLIKTRGQQVTLSCSPISGHRSVSWYQQTPGQGLQFLFEYFSETQRNKGNFPGRFSGRQFSNSRSEMNVSTLELGDSALYLCASSLARGSPMNTEAFFGQGTRLTVV.

The rearrangement links TRBV2 to TRBJ2-7, with D tentatively TRBD1 (6 bases). Germline CDR1 and CDR2: SNHLY and FYNNEI. V was trimmed by 4 bases and J by 5 bases, leaving 15 bases between them. CDR3 length equals 14 residues. CDR3 sequence: CASSVQGFINEQYF. CDR3 nucleotides: TGTGCCAGCAGTGTACAGGGTTTCATCAACGAGCAGTACTTC.

This chain uses TRBV28 with TRBJ1-2, with D perhaps matching TRBD1 (5 bases). Germline V CDR1 and CDR2: MDHEN, SYDVKM. This CDR3 is built from 12 residues. V was clipped by 7 bases and J by 8 bases, with 14 bases between them. The chain's CDR3 is CASTGPHEGYTF. The CDR3 bases are TGTGCCAGCACGGGGCCCCATGAGGGCTACACCTTC.

The sample holds a few counts of this clonotype. This chain joins TRBV12-3 or TRBV12-4 and TRBJ2-2; 7 positions agree with TRBD2. The CDR3 extends over 15 amino acids. The ends lost 6 bases at V and 7 bases at J; junction bases unmatched: 11. DNA of the CDR3: TGTGCCAGCAGCCTCACGGGGAGGGGAGACGGGGAGCTGTTTTTT. Its protein product is CASSLTGRGDGELFF.

The table lists this clonotype with a few counts. The V call is TRBV6-5, the J call TRBJ1-4; D unresolved. Trimming took off 2 bases at V and 1 base at J, with 2 bases between the two ends. CDR1 is MNHEY, CDR2 SVGAGI, per germline. The CDR3 is 13 residues long. The CDR3 protein is CASSYLTNEKLFF. The CDR3 DNA reads TGTGCCAGCAGTTACCTAACTAATGAAAAACTGTTTTTT.

The V call is TRBV12-3 or TRBV12-4, the J call TRBJ2-3, with TRBD2 identical over 9 bases. This CDR3 has 16 residues. V dropped 6 bases and J dropped 0; count of bases not matched to a gene: 7. CDR3 residues: CASSRMRGGSTDTQYF. CDR3 nucleotides: TGTGCCAGCAGCCGTATGCGGGGGGGTAGCACAGATACGCAGTATTTT.

This clonotype came up a few times. The chain carries TRBV4-2 and TRBJ2-2; 9 bases agree with TRBD2. Germline values: CDR1 LGHNA, CDR2 YNFKEQ. After removal of 4 bases from V and 7 bases from J, the junction contained 7 bases not matched to a gene. The CDR3 is made up of 15 amino acids. The CDR3 DNA reads TGTGCCAGCAGCCCCGGGACTAGCCGAGTCGGGGAGCTGTTTTTT. Its protein is CASSPGTSRVGELFF.

The sample holds many counts of this clonotype. The rearrangement joins TRBV20-1 to TRBJ2-5; 7 bases match TRBD2. The CDR3 runs to 15 residues. Germline CDR1 and CDR2: DFQATT and SNEGSKA (reference sequence). With 3 bases clipped from V and 5 bases from J, the junction kept 12 bases outside the gene matches. CDR3 residues: CSASPPAGVAETQYF. The CDR3 DNA is TGCAGTGCTAGTCCCCCGGCGGGGGTTGCGGAGACCCAGTACTTC.